These T cell receptor beta chains were read from a single sample in a study of cytotoxic CD8 clonotypes in ibrutinib-treated CLL. The table came from immunoSEQ multiplex PCR; TCRdb's copy has only in-frame clones and leaves some out. The sample shows roughly 200,000 clones, over 55% of them seen only once. Sequenced material: PBMCs, taken after 24 months of ibrutinib treatment. The receptors were sampled from a human donor with chronic lymphocytic leukemia. CDR3s include the opening cysteine and the closing phenylalanine or tryptophan. A D gene is named only where the DNA matches it firmly. Size is stated for part of the rows, as once, few or many counts, or as a class when the clone is expanded.

clone size	D gene	J gene	V gene	CDR3 DNA	CDR3 protein
.	.	TRBJ2-7	TRBV4-3	TGCGCCAGCAGCCAAGATTTCAGGACGGACTCCTACGAGCAGTACTTC	CASSQDFRTDSYEQYF
.	.	TRBJ1-1	TRBV10-3	TGTGCCTCAAGGACAGACCTGAGTGGCACTGAAGCTTTCTTT	CASRTDLSGTEAFF
.	TRBD1	TRBJ1-3	TRBV15	TGTGCCACCGCAATCGGGGACAGAAGCTCTGGAAACACCATATATTTT	CATAIGDRSSGNTIYF
few	.	TRBJ1-4	TRBV2	TGTGCCAGCAGTGAAGCGCCAGGGAGGGAAAAACTGTTTTTT	CASSEAPGREKLFF
.	.	TRBJ2-7	TRBV27	TGTGCCAGCAGTTTGACTAGTTCATACTACGAGCAGTACTTC	CASSLTSSYYEQYF
.	.	TRBJ2-3	TRBV27	TGTGCCAGCAGTTTTTGGGGCGAAGATACGCAGTATTTT	CASSFWGEDTQYF
.	.	TRBJ2-1	TRBV6-1	TGTGCCAGCAGTGAAGCGCTTCGGGGGAGAGGTGACAATGAGCAGTTCTTC	CASSEALRGRGDNEQFF
.	.	TRBJ2-1	TRBV4-1	TGCGCCAGCAGCCCGGAGAGATCTTCAGGAACTACGAATGAGCAGTTCTTC	CASSPERSSGTTNEQFF
few	.	TRBJ1-5	TRBV15	TGTGCCACCAGCAGACAAACGGGTGTAGGGCCCCAGCATTTT	CATSRQTGVGPQHF
.	.	TRBJ1-1	TRBV11-2	TGTGCCAGCAGCTTGGTGGCCACTGAAGCTTTCTTT	CASSLVATEAFF
.	TRBD2	TRBJ2-1	TRBV28	TGTGCCAGCAGTTTCGCCCTCGGGAGGGCCGGGAACAATGAGCAGTTCTTC	CASSFALGRAGNNEQFF
few	.	TRBJ1-2	TRBV4-3	TGCGCCAGCAGCCAAGGAGGGATCTATGGCTACACCTTC	CASSQGGIYGYTF
.	TRBD2	TRBJ2-1	TRBV9	TGTGCCAGCAGCGTAGTCACTAGCGGGAGCGAGCAGTTCTTC	CASSVVTSGSEQFF
.	TRBD1	TRBJ1-4	TRBV4-3	TGCGCCAGCAGCCCCGACAGGGGGAATAAAGAAAAACTGTTTTTT	CASSPDRGNKEKLFF
once	.	TRBJ2-4	TRBV11-2	TGTGCCAGCAGACGCGACAGAAACATTCAGTACTTC	CASRRDRNIQYF
.	TRBD2	TRBJ2-7	TRBV7-2	TGTGCCAGCAGCCGTCGGACTAGCGCCTCCTACGAGCAGTACTTC	CASSRRTSASYEQYF
.	.	TRBJ1-3	TRBV19	TGTGCCAGTAGTATGCTCCCAGGGTCTGGAAACACCATATATTTT	CASSMLPGSGNTIYF
.	TRBD2	TRBJ2-3	TRBV18	TGTGCCAGCTCACGGACTAGCGGGGAAGATACGCAGTATTTT	CASSRTSGEDTQYF
.	.	TRBJ2-3	TRBV27	TGTGCCAGCAGTTCCCAGGGCTCAGATACGCAGTATTTT	CASSSQGSDTQYF
.	.	TRBJ2-1	TRBV7-9	TGTGCCAGCAGCTTAGTGGATGAGCAGTTCTTC	CASSLVDEQFF